A single sample gave rise to the 7 T cell receptor beta chains below, sequenced in a study of CXCR3-negative and CXCR3-positive naive CD8 T cells. The TRB libraries of cDNA were built by UMI-labeled 5' RACE. With the 5' RACE reads reprocessed, TCRdb shows one record per CDR3 protein and no DNA. The sample includes 150,000 or so distinct CDR3 sequences. The sample consisted of naive CXCR3- CD8+ T cells from blood. This sample's subset: CD45RO-CCR7+CD27+CD95- naive CD8+ T cells lacking CXCR3 (TNR3-). The receptor set was obtained from a human donor in good health. Some clones in this sample may be carry-over from other donors' samples.

The chain combines TRBV5-1 with TRBJ2-2; the D call from TCRdb, TRBD1, cannot be confirmed without DNA. The CDR3 covers 14 residues. The germline V gene has CDR1 SGHRS and CDR2 YFSETQ. The CDR3 sequence is CASNTERRAGELFF.

The chain joins TRBV9 to TRBJ1-5; the D gene TCRdb calls, TRBD1, cannot be checked with no DNA. The CDR3 extends over 15 amino acids. Per germline, CDR1 SGDLS and CDR2 YYNGEE. The CDR3 here is CASSPDGGLGQPQHF.

The chain combines TRBV11-3 with TRBJ2-1; TCRdb reports TRBD2, a call that lacks DNA to check it against. In germline, CDR1 is SGHNT, CDR2 YENEEA. The CDR3 has 15 residues. CDR3 amino acids: CASREPGLAYNEQFF.

The V and J genes are TRBV5-1 and TRBJ2-7; the TCRdb call, TRBD1, lacks DNA for checking. The CDR3 sequence is 19 residues long. Germline CDR1 SGHRS, CDR2 YFSETQ. Here the CDR3 reads CASSLANPGQGSVIYEQYF. Drawing the rest from reference TRBV5-1 and TRBJ2-7, the complete variable domain is KAGVTQTPRYLIKTRGQQVTLSCSPISGHRSVSWYQQTPGQGLQFLFEYFSETQRNKGNFPGRFSGRQFSNSRSEMNVSTLELGDSALYLCASSLANPGQGSVIYEQYFGPGTRLTVT.

The chain's CDR3 is CASTSEGIWNEQFF. This rearrangement joins TRBV5-1 to TRBJ2-1. There are 14 residues in the CDR3. In germline, CDR1 is SGHRS, CDR2 YFSETQ.

This sequence joins TRBV5-1 and TRBJ2-7; TCRdb designates TRBD1, a call that cannot be tested without DNA. There are 16 residues in the CDR3. Per the germline V gene, CDR1 is SGHRS and CDR2 is YFSETQ. CDR3 protein: CASSQTRDRISYEQYF.

The chain couples TRBV28 to TRBJ2-7; TCRdb selects TRBD2, and the lack of DNA leaves this call unchecked. Germline V gene sequence: CDR1 MDHEN, CDR2 SYDVKM. The CDR3 runs 15 residues. The CDR3 is CASSLLRRTSYEQYF.